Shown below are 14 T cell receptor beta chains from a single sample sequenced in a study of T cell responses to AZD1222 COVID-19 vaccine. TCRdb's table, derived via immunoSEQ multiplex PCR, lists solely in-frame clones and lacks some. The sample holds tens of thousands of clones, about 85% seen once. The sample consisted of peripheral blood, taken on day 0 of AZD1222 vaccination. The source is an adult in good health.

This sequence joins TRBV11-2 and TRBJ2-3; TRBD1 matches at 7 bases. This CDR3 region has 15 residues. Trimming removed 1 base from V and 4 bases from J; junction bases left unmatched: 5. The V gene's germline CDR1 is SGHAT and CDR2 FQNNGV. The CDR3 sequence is CASSLGQGGPDTQYF. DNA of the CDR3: TGTGCCAGCAGCTTAGGACAGGGTGGCCCAGATACGCAGTATTTT. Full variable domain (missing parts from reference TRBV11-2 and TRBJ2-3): EAGVAQSPRYKIIEKRQSVAFWCNPISGHATLYWYQQILGQGPKLLIQFQNNGVVDDSQLPKDRFSAERLKGVDSTLKIQPAKLEDSAVYLCASSLGQGGPDTQYFGPGTRLTVL.

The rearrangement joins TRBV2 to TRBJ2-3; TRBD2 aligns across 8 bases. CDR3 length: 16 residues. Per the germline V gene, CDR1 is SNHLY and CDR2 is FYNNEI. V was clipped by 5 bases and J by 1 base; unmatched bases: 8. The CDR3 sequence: CASSTPLAGGTDTQYF. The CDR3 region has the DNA TGTGCCAGCAGTACGCCCCTAGCGGGTGGCACAGATACGCAGTATTTT.

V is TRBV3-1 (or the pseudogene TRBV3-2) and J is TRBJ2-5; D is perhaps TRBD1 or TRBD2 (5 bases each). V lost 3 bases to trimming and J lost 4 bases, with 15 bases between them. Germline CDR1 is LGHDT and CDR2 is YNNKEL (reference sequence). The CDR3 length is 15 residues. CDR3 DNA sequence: TGTGCCAGCAGCCAGGGACCGCAGACCCGAGAGACCCAGTACTTC. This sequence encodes CASSQGPQTRETQYF.

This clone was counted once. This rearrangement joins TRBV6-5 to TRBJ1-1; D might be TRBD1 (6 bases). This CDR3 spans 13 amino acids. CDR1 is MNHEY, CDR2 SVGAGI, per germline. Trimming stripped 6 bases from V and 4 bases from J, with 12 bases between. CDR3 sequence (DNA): TGTGCCAGCAGCCCAGGGGAGGCCACTGAAGCTTTCTTT. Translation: CASSPGEATEAFF.

CDR3 sequence (DNA): TGTGCCAGCCAGAGGGGTTGGGGGCAAGATACGCAGTATTTT. Amino acid sequence: CASQRGWGQDTQYF. The rearrangement uses TRBV19 and TRBJ2-3; tentatively, D is TRBD1 (6 bases). The germline V and J ends were trimmed by 9 bases and 5 bases, with 18 bases remaining between them. The CDR3 extends over 14 amino acids. The V gene's germline CDR1 is LNHDA and CDR2 SQIVND (reference sequence).

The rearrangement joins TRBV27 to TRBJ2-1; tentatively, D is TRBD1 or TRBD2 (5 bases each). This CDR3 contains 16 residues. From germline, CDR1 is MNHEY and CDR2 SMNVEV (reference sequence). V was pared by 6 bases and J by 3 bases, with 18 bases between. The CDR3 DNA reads TGTGCCAGCAGCCGCCCTTCTGGGGGAAACTACAATGAGCAGTTCTTC. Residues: CASSRPSGGNYNEQFF.

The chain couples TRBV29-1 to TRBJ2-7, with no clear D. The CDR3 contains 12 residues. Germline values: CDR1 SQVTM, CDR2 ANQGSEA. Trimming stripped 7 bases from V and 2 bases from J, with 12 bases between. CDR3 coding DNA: TGCAGCGGAGCGAAGGAAACCTACGAGCAGTACTTC. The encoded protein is CSGAKETYEQYF.

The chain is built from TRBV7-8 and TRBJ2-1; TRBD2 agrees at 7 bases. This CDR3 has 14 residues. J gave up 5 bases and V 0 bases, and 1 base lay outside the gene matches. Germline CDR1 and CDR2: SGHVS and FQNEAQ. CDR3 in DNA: TGTGCCAGCAGCTTAGCGGGAGGGCACAATGAGCAGTTCTTC. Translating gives CASSLAGGHNEQFF. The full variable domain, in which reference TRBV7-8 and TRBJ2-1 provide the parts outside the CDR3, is GAGVSQSPRYKVAKRGQDVALRCDPISGHVSLFWYQQALGQGPEFLTYFQNEAQLDKSGLPSDRFFAERPEGSVSTLKIQRTQQEDSAVYLCASSLAGGHNEQFFGPGTRLTVL.

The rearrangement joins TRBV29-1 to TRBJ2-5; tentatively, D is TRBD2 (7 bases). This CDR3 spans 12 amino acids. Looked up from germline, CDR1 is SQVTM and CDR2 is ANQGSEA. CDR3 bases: TGCGCCTGGGGGGGGCAAAAAGAGACCCAGTACTTC. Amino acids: CAWGGQKETQYF.

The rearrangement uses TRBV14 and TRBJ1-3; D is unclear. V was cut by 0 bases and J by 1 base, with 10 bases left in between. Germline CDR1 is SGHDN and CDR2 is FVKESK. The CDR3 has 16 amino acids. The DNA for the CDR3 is TGTGCCAGCAGCCAAGATTTCTTAATGTCTGGAAACACCATATATTTT. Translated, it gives CASSQDFLMSGNTIYF.

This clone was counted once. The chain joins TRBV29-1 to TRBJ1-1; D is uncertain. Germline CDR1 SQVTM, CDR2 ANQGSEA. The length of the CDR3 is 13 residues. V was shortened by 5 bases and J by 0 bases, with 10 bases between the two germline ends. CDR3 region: CSVNLVMNTEAFF. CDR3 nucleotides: TGCAGCGTTAACTTAGTGATGAACACTGAAGCTTTCTTT.

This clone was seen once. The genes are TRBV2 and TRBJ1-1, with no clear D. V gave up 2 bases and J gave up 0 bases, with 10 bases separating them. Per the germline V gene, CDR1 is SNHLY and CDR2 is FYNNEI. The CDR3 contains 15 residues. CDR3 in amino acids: CASSESSDMNTEAFF. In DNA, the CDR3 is TGTGCCAGCAGTGAAAGCTCGGATATGAACACTGAAGCTTTCTTT.

Here the CDR3 reads CASTPGFKASPLHF. CDR3 DNA sequence: TGTGCCAGCACCCCGGGATTTAAAGCTTCACCCCTCCACTTT. This chain joins TRBV6-2 or TRBV6-3 and TRBJ1-6; D not certain. The CDR3 runs to 14 residues. CDR1 and CDR2 from the germline V gene are MNHEY and SVGEGT. V lost 7 bases and J lost 9, with 16 bases in between.

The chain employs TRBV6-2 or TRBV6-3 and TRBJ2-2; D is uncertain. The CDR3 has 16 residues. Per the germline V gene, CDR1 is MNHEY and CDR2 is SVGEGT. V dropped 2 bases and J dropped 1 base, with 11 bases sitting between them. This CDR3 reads CASSYPPRRNTGELFF. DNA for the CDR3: TGTGCCAGCAGTTACCCCCCTCGACGGAACACCGGGGAGCTGTTTTTT.